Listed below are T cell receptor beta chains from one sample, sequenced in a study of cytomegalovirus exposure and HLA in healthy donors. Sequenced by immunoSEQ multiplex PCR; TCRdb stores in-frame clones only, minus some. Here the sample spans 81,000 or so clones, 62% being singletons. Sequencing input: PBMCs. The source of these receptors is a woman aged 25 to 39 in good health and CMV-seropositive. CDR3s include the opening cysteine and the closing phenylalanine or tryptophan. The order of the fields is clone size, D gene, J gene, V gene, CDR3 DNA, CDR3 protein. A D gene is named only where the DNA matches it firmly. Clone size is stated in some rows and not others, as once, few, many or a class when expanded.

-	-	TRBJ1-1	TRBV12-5	TGTGCTAGTGGTCTTGTGGGGCCTTTACTTCTGAACACTGAAGCTTTCTTT	CASGLVGPLLLNTEAFF
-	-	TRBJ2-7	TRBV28	TGTGCCAGCAGTTTGACAACCTACGAGCAGTACTTC	CASSLTTYEQYF
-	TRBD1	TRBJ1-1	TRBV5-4	TGTGCCAGCAGCTTGGGGGACAGACAGATTTCTGAAGCTTTCTTT	CASSLGDRQISEAFF
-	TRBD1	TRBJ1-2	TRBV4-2	TGTGCCAGCACTCCCGGGACAGGGGACGGCTACACCTTC	CASTPGTGDGYTF
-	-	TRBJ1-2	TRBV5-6	TGTGCCAGCAGCCCCCCCGGGGGAGGGCTAGGGGGCTACACCTTC	CASSPPGGGLGGYTF
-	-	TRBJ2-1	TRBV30	TGTGCCTGGAGCAGGGTGAGGAACAATGAGCAGTTCTTC	CAWSRVRNNEQFF
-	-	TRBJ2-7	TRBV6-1	TGTGCCAGCAAACAGACTAGGGGCTCCATCGAGCAGTACTTC	CASKQTRGSIEQYF
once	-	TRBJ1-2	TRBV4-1	TGCGCCAGCAGCGATGCGACAGGCCTAACTTTCTATGGCTACACCTTC	CASSDATGLTFYGYTF
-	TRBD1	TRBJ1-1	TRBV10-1	TGCGCCAGCAGCCCAGGGGGACGGGGAAACACTGAAGCTTTCTTT	CASSPGGRGNTEAFF
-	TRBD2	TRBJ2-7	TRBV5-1	TGCGCCAGCAGCTTGGCTAGCGGGGGATACGAGCAGTACTTC	CASSLASGGYEQYF
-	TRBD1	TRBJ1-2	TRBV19	TGTGCCAGTAGTATCGCAACAGGGGGGAACTATGGCTACACCTTC	CASSIATGGNYGYTF
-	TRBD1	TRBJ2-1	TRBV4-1	TGCGCCAGCAGCCGAGACAGGGGAAGAGGGAATGAGCAGTTCTTC	CASSRDRGRGNEQFF
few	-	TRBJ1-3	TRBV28	TGTGCCAGCAGAAAAACTACCCCGCTGTCTGGAAACACCATATATTTT	CASRKTTPLSGNTIYF
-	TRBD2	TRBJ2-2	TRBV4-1	TGCGCCAGCAGCTTCACGGGGGGTTCCGGGGAGCTGTTTTTT	CASSFTGGSGELFF
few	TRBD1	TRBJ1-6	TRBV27	TGTGCCAGCAGTTTATCGATAGGGGGCGCATCCTATAATTCACCCCTCCACTTT	CASSLSIGGASYNSPLHF
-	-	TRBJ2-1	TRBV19	TGTGCCAGTAGTATTGGCTTCAATGAGCAGTTCTTC	CASSIGFNEQFF
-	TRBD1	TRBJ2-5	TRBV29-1	TGCGGCGTTAGGACAGGGGGCCAAGAGACCCAGTACTTC	CGVRTGGQETQYF
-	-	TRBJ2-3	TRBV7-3	TGTGCCAGCAGCCCAGTGTATAACACAGATACGCAGTATTTT	CASSPVYNTDTQYF
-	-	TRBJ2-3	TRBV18	TGTGCCAGCTCACCTTCGTGGGGCGGAACCACAGATACGCAGTATTTT	CASSPSWGGTTDTQYF
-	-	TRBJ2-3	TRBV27	TGTGCCAGCAGTTTTTTGTCTCCCCCGGGAACAGATACGCAGTATTTT	CASSFLSPPGTDTQYF
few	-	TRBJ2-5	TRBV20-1	TGCAGTAACACGCAGCAAGAGACCCAGTACTTC	CSNTQQETQYF
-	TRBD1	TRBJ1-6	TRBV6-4	TGTGCCAGCAGTGACTGGGTCCGGGACAGGGATTTCAATTCACCCCTCCACTTT	CASSDWVRDRDFNSPLHF
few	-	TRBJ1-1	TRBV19	TGTGCCAGTAGTATAGGACGGGGGACCAACACTGAAGCTTTCTTT	CASSIGRGTNTEAFF
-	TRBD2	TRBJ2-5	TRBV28	TGTGCCAGCAGTTTACCACTAGCGGGGGGGCGGGAGACCCAGTACTTC	CASSLPLAGGRETQYF
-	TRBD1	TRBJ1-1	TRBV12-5	TGTGCTAGTGCCCGACAGGGGGTATCTGAAGCTTTCTTT	CASARQGVSEAFF
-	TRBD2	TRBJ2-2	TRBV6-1	TGTGCCAGCAGTCAAACGGGGGGGCTCACCGGGGAGCTGTTTTTT	CASSQTGGLTGELFF
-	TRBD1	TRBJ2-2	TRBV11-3	TGTGCCAGCCAGACAGGGAGTACCGGGGAGCTGTTTTTT	CASQTGSTGELFF
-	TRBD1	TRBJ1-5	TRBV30	TGTGCCTGGAGTATGCACAGGGGGCACAATCAGCCCCAGCATTTT	CAWSMHRGHNQPQHF
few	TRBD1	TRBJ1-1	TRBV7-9	TGTGCCAGCAGCCTACGGGGGACAGGGTCTGAAGCTTTCTTT	CASSLRGTGSEAFF
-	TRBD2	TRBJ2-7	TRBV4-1	TGCGCCAGCAGCCAAGCCTTGGCCGTACAGCGGGGGTATGACGAGCAGTACTTC	CASSQALAVQRGYDEQYF
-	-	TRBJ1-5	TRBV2	TGTGCCAGCAGTGAAATAGGAGGTAGCAATCAGCCCCAGCATTTT	CASSEIGGSNQPQHF
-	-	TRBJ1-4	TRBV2	TGTGCCAACTCCGGACAGTCTAATGAAAAACTGTTTTTT	CANSGQSNEKLFF
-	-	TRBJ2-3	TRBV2	TGTGCCAGCAGTGATCAGACAGGTCTTGCAGATACGCAGTATTTT	CASSDQTGLADTQYF
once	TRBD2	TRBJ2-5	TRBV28	TGTGCCAGCACCGCGGGGGGAACTGGAGAGACCCAGTACTTC	CASTAGGTGETQYF
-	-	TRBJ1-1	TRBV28	TGTGCCAGCAGTCCCGCACAGGGCGGTCGGACTGAAGCTTTCTTT	CASSPAQGGRTEAFF
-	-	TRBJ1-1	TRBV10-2	TGCGCCACCTCGACAGAGGCCATGAACACTGAAGCTTTCTTT	CATSTEAMNTEAFF
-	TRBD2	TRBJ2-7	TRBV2	TGTGCCAGCACCCCTAGCGGGGGGCGGAACGAGCAGTACTTC	CASTPSGGRNEQYF
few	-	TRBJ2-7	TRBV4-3	TGCGCCAGCAGCCAAGGCTATCTTTCCTACGAGCAGTACTTC	CASSQGYLSYEQYF
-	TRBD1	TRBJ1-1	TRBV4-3	TGCGCCAGCAGCCGGTACTCACAGGGGGGCACTGAAGCTTTCTTT	CASSRYSQGGTEAFF
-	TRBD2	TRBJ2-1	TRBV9	TGTGCCAGCAGCGCGGGGGGGGGTTACAATGAGCAGTTCTTC	CASSAGGGYNEQFF
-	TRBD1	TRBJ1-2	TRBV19	TGTGCCAGTAGTATCACCCCCGTTCAGGGGGCACATGGCTACACCTTC	CASSITPVQGAHGYTF
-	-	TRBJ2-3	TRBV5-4	TGTGCCAGCAGTTCCGGACAGACTAGCACAGATACGCAGTATTTT	CASSSGQTSTDTQYF